The sample holds a few counts of the clone carrying this TCR beta chain. No antigen is known for it. This record belongs to a study of cytomegalovirus exposure and HLA in healthy donors. Study outcomes and limitations: In a later analysis, 15,000 to 20,000 TCR beta sequences were associated with HLA alleles at 0.05 false discovery rate. 87-base-pair reads could not separate some V segments, including TRBV6-2 and TRBV6-3. Later work showed greater clonal expansion in HLA-associated TCR beta chains than in equally common others.

PCR amplification relied on 60 Vbeta primers (plus 13 Jbeta primers). Some clones are missing from TCRdb's copy, which holds only in-frame ones; the method was immunoSEQ multiplex PCR. The sample lists 150,000 to 200,000 clones, approximately 79% occurring once. The germline V gene encodes CDR1 ENHRY and CDR2 SYGVKD. Trimming removed 6 bases from V and 6 bases from J, with 14 bases in between. CDR3 length: 13 amino acids. All the people who gave samples were healthy bone marrow donors. The chain links TRBV10-3 to TRBJ1-2; D not certain. This receptor was identified in a man aged 35-49 years in good health and CMV-seropositive. Sequenced input: PBMCs. CDR3 sequence (DNA): TGTGCCATCAGCGATCAGGATCTAAATGGCTACACCTTC. Translated, it gives CAISDQDLNGYTF.